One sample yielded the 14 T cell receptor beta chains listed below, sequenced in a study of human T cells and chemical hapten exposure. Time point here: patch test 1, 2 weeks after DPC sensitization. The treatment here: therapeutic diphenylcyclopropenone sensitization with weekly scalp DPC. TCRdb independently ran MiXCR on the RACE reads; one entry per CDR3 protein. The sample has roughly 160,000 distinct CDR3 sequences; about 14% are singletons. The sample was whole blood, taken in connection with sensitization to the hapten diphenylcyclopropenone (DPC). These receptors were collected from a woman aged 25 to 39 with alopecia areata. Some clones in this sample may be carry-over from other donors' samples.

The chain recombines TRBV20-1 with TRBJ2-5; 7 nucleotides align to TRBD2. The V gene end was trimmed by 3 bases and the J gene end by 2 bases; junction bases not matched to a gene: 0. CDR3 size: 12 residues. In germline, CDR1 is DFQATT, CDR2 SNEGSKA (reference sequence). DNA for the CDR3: TGCAGTGCTAGCGGGGGGCAAGAGACCCAGTACTTC. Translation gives CSASGGQETQYF.

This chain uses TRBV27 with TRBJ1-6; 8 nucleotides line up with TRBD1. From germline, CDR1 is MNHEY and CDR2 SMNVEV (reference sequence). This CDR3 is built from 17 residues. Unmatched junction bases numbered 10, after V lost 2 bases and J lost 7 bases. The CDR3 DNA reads TGTGCCAGCAGTTTAGGAGGCAGGGGGCTGCGGAATTCACCCCTCCACTTT. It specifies CASSLGGRGLRNSPLHF.

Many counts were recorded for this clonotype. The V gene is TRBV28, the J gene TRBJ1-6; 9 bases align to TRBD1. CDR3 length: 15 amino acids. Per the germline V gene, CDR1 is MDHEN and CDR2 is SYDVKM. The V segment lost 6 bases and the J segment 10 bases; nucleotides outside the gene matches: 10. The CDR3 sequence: CASSAAGTGQSPLHF. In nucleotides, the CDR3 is TGTGCCAGCAGCGCCGCCGGGACAGGGCAGTCACCCCTCCACTTT.

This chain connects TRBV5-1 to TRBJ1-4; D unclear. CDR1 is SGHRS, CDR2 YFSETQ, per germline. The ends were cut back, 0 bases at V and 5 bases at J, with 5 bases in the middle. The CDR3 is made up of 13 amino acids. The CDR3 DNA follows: TGCGCCAGCAGCTTGGACCCGAATGAAAAACTGTTTTTT. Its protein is CASSLDPNEKLFF.

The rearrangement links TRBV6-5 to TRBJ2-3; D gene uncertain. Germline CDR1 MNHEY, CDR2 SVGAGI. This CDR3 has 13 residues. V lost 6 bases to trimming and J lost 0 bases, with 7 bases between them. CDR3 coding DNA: TGTGCCAGCAGCCAGCCTAGCACAGATACGCAGTATTTT. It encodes CASSQPSTDTQYF.

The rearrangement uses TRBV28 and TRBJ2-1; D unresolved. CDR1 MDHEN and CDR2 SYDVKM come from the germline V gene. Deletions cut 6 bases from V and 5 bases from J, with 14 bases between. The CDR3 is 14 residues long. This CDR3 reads CASSPQPEHNEQFF. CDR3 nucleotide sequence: TGTGCCAGCAGCCCCCAACCTGAGCACAATGAGCAGTTCTTC. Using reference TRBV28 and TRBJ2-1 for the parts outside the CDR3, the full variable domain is DVKVTQSSRYLVKRTGEKVFLECVQDMDHENMFWYRQDPGLGLRLIYFSYDVKMKEKGDIPEGYSVSREKKERFSLILESASTNQTSMYLCASSPQPEHNEQFFGPGTRLTVL.

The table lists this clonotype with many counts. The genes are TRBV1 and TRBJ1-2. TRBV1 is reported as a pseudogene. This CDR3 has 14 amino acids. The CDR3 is CTSSQVLGIYGYTF. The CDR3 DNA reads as TGCACCAGCAGCCAAGTATTAGGAATCTATGGCTACACCTTC.

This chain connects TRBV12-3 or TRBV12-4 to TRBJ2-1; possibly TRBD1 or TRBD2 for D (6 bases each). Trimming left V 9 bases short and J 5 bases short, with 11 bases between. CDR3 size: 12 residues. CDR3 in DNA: TGTGCCAGTGGCGGGACAAACAATGAGCAGTTCTTC. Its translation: CASGGTNNEQFF.

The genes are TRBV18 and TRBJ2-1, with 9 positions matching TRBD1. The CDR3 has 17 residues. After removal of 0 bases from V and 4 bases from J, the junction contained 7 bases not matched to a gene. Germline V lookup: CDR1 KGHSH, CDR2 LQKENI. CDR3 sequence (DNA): TGTGCCAGCTCACCACCGTCCGGGACAGGGTTATACAATGAGCAGTTCTTC. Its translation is CASSPPSGTGLYNEQFF.

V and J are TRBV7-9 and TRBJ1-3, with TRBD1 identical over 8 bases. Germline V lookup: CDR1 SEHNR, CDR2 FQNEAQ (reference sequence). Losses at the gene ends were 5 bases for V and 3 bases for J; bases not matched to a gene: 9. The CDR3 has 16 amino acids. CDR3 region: CASSSGQGLDGNTIYF. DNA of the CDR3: TGTGCCAGCAGCAGCGGACAGGGCCTGGATGGAAACACCATATATTTT. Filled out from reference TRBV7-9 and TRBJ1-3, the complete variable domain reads DTGVSQNPRHKITKRGQNVTFRCDPISEHNRLYWYRQTLGQGPEFLTYFQNEAQLEKSRLLSDRFSAERPKGSFSTLEIQRTEQGDSAMYLCASSSGQGLDGNTIYFGEGSWLTVV.

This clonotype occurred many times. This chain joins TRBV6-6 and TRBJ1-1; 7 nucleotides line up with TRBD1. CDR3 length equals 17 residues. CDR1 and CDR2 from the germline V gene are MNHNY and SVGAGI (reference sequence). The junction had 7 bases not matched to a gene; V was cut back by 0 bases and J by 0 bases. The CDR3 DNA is TGTGCCAGCAGTTACTCGCAGACAGGGATAATGAACACTGAAGCTTTCTTT. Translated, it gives CASSYSQTGIMNTEAFF.

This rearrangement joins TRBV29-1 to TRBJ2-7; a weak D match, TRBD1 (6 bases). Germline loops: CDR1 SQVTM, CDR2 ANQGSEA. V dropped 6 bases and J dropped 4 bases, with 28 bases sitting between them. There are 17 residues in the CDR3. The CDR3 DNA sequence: TGCAGCGTCGCTAAAGTGGGACACGGTATTCGTGGATACGAGCAGTACTTC. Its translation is CSVAKVGHGIRGYEQYF.

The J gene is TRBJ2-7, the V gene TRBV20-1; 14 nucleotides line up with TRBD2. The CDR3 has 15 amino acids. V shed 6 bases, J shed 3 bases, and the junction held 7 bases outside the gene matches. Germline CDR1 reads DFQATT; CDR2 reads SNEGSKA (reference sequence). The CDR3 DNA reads TGCAGTGCCAGCGCAGGGACTAGCGGGAGCTACGAGCAGTACTTC. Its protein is CSASAGTSGSYEQYF.

The chain's CDR3 is CASSLEDSNTEAFF. CDR3 DNA: TGTGCCAGCAGCTTGGAGGACAGTAACACTGAAGCTTTCTTT. This chain connects TRBV5-4 to TRBJ1-1, with D possibly matching TRBD1 (6 bases). Between the trimmed V and J ends, which lost 0 bases and 2 bases, there was a span of 8 bases. Germline values: CDR1 SGHNT, CDR2 YYREEE (reference sequence). This CDR3 has 14 amino acids.